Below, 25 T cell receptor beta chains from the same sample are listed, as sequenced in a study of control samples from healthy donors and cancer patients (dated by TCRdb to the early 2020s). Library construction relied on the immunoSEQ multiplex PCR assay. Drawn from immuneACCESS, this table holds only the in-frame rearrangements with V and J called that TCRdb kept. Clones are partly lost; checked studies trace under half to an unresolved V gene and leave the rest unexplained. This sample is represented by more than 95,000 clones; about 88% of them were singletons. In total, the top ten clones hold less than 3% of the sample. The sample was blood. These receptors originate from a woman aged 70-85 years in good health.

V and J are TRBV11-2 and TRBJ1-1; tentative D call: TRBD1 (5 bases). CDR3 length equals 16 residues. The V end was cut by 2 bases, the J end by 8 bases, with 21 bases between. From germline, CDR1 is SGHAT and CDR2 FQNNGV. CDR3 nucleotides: TGTGCCAGCAGCTTACGGGACGCTACAAACCTACTGGAAGCTTTCTTT. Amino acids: CASSLRDATNLLEAFF.

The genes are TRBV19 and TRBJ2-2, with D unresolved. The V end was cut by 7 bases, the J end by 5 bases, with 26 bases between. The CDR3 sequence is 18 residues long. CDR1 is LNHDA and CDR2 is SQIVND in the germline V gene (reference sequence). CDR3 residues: CASIFSPSGPRRTGELFF. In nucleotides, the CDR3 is TGTGCCAGTATTTTCTCACCCTCCGGCCCGCGAAGGACCGGGGAGCTGTTTTTT.

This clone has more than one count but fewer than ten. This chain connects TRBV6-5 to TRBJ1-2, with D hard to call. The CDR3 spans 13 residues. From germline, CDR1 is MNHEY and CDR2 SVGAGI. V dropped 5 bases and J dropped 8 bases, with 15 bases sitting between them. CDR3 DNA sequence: TGTGCCAGCAGTCCTGGCGGGGTACAAGGCTACACCTTC. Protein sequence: CASSPGGVQGYTF.

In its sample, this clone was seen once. The CDR3 DNA is TGTGCCAGCAGCAAATGGTGGATAGCGGGGGGGAATCGGGACATTCAGTACTTC. Residues: CASSKWWIAGGNRDIQYF. This rearrangement joins TRBV21-1 to TRBJ2-4; the table's D call, TRBD2, has no DNA check behind it. TRBV21-1 is recorded as a pseudogene. The CDR3 sequence is 18 residues long.

In DNA form, the CDR3 reads TGTGCCAGCAGTATACCTGGTAATTCACCCCTCCACTTT. Amino acid sequence: CASSIPGNSPLHF. The chain joins TRBV27 to TRBJ1-6; no clear D. The CDR3 loop spans 13 amino acids. V lost 5 bases and J 6 bases, leaving 8 bases between the germline ends. Germline CDR1 is MNHEY and CDR2 is SMNVEV (reference sequence).

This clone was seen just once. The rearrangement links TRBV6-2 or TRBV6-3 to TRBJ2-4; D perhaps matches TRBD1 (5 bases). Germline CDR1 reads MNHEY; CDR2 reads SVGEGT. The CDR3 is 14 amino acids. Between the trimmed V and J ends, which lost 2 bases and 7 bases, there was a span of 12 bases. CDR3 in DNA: TGTGCCAGCAGTTACAAGGGGATTCGGAACATTCAGTACTTC. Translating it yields CASSYKGIRNIQYF.

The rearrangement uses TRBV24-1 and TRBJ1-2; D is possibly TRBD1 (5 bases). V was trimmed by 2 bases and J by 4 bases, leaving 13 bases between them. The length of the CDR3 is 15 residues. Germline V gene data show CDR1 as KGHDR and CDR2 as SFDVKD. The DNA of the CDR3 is TGTGCCACCAGTGATTCCGTCTGGGGGTCCTATGGCTACACCTTC. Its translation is CATSDSVWGSYGYTF.

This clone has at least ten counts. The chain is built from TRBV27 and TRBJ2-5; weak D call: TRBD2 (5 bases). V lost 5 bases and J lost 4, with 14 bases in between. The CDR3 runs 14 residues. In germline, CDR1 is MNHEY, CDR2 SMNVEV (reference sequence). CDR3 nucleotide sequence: TGTGCCAGCAGTGTGGCGGGTATGCTAGAGACCCAGTACTTC. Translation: CASSVAGMLETQYF.

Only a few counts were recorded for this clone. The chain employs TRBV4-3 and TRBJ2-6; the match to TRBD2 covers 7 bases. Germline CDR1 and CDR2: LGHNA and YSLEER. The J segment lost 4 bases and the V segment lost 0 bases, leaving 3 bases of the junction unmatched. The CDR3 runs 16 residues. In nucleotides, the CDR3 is TGCGCCAGCAGCCAAGAAGCGGGGATGGGGGCCAACGTCCTGACTTTC. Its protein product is CASSQEAGMGANVLTF.

Here the CDR3 reads CASSIGDRESGGYTF. CDR3 nucleotides: TGTGCCAGTAGTATAGGGGACAGGGAGTCGGGTGGCTACACCTTC. V gene TRBV19 combines with J gene TRBJ1-2, with 9 bases matching TRBD1. Trimming removed 1 base from V and 7 bases from J; junction bases left unmatched: 7. Germline assignment: CDR1 LNHDA and CDR2 SQIVND (reference sequence). The CDR3 is made up of 15 amino acids. Complete variable domain (other parts from reference TRBV19 and TRBJ1-2): DGGITQSPKYLFRKEGQNVTLSCEQNLNHDAMYWYRQDPGQGLRLIYYSQIVNDFQKGDIAEGYSVSREKKESFPLTVTSAQKNPTAFYLCASSIGDRESGGYTFGSGTRLTVV.

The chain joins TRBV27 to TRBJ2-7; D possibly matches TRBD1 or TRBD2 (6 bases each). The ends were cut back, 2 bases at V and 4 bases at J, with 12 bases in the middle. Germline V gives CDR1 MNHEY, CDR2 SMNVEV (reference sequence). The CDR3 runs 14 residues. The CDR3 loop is CASSLGRGGYEQYF. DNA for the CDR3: TGTGCCAGCAGTTTAGGCAGGGGAGGTTACGAGCAGTACTTC.

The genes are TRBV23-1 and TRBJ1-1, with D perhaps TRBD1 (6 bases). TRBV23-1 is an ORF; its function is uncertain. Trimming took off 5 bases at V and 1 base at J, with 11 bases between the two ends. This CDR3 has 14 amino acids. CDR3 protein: CASSKRGWNTEAFF. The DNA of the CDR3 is TGCGCCAGCAGTAAAAGGGGGTGGAACACTGAAGCTTTCTTT.

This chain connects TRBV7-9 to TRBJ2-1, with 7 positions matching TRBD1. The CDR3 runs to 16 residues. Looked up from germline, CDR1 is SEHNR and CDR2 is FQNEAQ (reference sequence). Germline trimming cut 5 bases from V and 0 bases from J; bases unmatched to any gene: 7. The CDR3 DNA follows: TGTGCCAGCAGCCCAGGGGGTCCCAGCTCCTACAATGAGCAGTTCTTC. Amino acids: CASSPGGPSSYNEQFF.

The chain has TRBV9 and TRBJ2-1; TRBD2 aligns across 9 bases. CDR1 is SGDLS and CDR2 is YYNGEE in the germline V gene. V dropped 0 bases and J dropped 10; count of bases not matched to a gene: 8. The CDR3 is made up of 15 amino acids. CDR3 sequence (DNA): TGTGCCAGCAGCGTAGAGTCTAGCGGGGCGGAAGAGCAGTTCTTC. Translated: CASSVESSGAEEQFF.

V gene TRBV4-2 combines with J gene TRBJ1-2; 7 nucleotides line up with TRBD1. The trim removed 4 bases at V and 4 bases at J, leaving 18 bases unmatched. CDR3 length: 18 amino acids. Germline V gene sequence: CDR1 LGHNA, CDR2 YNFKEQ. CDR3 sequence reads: CASSPVLGLLAGGYGYTF. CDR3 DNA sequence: TGTGCCAGCAGCCCTGTCTTGGGGCTGCTGGCAGGGGGCTATGGCTACACCTTC.

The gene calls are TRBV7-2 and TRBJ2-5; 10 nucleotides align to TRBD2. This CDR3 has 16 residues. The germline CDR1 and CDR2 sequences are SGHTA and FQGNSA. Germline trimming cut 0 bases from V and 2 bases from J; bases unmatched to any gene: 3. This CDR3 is CASSLAASGGQETQYF. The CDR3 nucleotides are TGTGCCAGCAGCTTAGCGGCTAGCGGGGGACAAGAGACCCAGTACTTC.

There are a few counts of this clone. Here the CDR3 reads CASSPRGAYGYTF. The CDR3 coding sequence is TGTGCCAGTAGTCCACGGGGGGCCTATGGCTACACCTTC. J is TRBJ1-2 and V is TRBV19, with D possibly being TRBD1 (6 bases). Germline lookup yields CDR1 LNHDA and CDR2 SQIVND (reference sequence). The V end was cut by 5 bases, the J end by 4 bases, with 11 bases between. The CDR3 loop spans 13 amino acids.

This chain's CDR3 is CASSLRRTGSADGYTF. The CDR3 bases are TGTGCCAGCAGCCTAAGACGGACAGGTTCTGCGGATGGCTACACCTTC. V and J are TRBV3-1 (or the pseudogene TRBV3-2) and TRBJ1-2, with 7 nucleotides matching TRBD1. With V trimmed by 4 bases and J by 6 bases, 14 bases remained unmatched. Germline V gene sequence: CDR1 LGHDT, CDR2 YNNKEL (reference sequence). This CDR3 has 16 residues.

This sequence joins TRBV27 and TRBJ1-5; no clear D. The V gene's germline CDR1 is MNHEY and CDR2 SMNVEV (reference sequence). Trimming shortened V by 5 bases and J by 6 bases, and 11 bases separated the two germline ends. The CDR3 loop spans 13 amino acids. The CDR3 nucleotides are TGTGCCAGCAGTGGATCTCGGGGTCAGCCCCAGCATTTT. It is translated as CASSGSRGQPQHF.

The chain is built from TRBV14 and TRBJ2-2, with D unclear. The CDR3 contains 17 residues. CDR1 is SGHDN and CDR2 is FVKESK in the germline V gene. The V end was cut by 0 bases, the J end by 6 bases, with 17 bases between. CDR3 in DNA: TGTGCCAGCAGCCAAGACTGGGATACAGCGTGGGCCGGGGAGCTGTTTTTT. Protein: CASSQDWDTAWAGELFF.

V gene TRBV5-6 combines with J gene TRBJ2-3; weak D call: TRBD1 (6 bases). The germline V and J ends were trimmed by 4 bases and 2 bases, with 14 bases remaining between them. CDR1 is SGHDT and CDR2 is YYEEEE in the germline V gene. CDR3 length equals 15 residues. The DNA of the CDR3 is TGTGCCAGCAGCCCAGGGACATACTTCACAGATACGCAGTATTTT. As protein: CASSPGTYFTDTQYF.

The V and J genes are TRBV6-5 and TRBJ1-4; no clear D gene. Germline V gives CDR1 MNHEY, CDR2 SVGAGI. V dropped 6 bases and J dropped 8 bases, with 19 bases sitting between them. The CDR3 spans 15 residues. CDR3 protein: CASRGPTGVREKLFF. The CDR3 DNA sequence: TGTGCCAGCAGAGGACCGACTGGGGTGCGAGAAAAACTGTTTTTT.

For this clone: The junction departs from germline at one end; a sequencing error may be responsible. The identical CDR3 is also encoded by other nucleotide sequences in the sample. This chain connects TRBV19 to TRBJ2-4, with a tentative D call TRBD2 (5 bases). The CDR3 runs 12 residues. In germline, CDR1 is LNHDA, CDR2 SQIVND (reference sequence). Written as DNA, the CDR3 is TGCGCCAGTAGCCCCGGAACGGACTCGCAGTACTTC. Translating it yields CASSPGTDSQYF.

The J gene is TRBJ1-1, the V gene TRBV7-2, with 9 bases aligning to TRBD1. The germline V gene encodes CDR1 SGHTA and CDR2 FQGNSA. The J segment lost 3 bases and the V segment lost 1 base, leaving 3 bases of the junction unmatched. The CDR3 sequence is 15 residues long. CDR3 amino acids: CASSLGDRVDTEAFF. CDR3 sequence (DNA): TGTGCCAGCAGCTTAGGGGACAGGGTGGACACTGAAGCTTTCTTT.

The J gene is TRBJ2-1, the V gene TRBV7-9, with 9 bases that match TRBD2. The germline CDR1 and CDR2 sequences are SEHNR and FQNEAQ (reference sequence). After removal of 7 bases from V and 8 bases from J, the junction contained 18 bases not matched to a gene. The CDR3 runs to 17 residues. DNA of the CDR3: TGTGCCAGCATTAGATGGCGGGCGGGGGGGCCCCCCGATGAGCAGTTCTTC. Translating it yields CASIRWRAGGPPDEQFF.